Listed below are T cell receptor beta chains from one sample, sequenced in a study of T cells in Graves' hyperthyroidism and ophthalmopathy. MiXCR, run by TCRdb on the multiplex PCR reads, gives a single entry per CDR3 protein. The sample yields 350,000 or so distinct CDR3 sequences, about a sixth seen once. The sample taken for sequencing was blood. The source of these receptors is a woman aged 25 to 39 with Graves' hyperthyroidism that later progressed to Graves' ophthalmopathy. CDR3s include the opening cysteine and the closing phenylalanine or tryptophan. The D gene is left open where the match is weak. Size is stated for part of the rows, as once, few or many counts, or as a class when the clone is expanded.

j_gene | abundance | d_gene | v_gene | CDR3nt | CDR3aa
TRBJ2-7 | many | NA | TRBV3-1 | TGTGCCAGCAGCCAAGATCTTACAGGGACATCCCCCTACGAGCAGTACTTC | CASSQDLTGTSPYEQYF
TRBJ2-5 | few | NA | TRBV27 | TGTGCCAGCAGTTTATTGGGACTGGAGGAGACCCAGTACTTC | CASSLLGLEETQYF
TRBJ2-2 | many | NA | TRBV5-1 | TGCGCCAGCAGCTTTGCTGGGGGGGGCGCGGACACCGGGGAGCTGTTTTTT | CASSFAGGGADTGELFF
TRBJ1-5 | NA | NA | TRBV28 | TGTGCCAGCAGCCGGGTCTTAGATCAGCCCCAGCATTTT | CASSRVLDQPQHF
TRBJ2-5 | once | TRBD2 | TRBV2 | TGTGCCAGCAGGGCGGGGGGGGGCCAAGAGACCCAGTACTTC | CASRAGGGQETQYF
TRBJ1-1 | once | NA | TRBV4-3 | TGCGCCAGCAGCCAAGAGAGGGCAACGAACACTGAAGCTTTCTTT | CASSQERATNTEAFF
TRBJ2-1 | few | TRBD1 | TRBV24-1 | TGTGCCACGAGTCAACCTTACGACAGGGGGTATACCAATGAGCAGTTCTTC | CATSQPYDRGYTNEQFF
TRBJ2-7 | NA | NA | TRBV4-3 | TGCGCCAGCAGCCAAGTAAGAGGGGCCGAGCAGTACTTC | CASSQVRGAEQYF
TRBJ2-7 | many | TRBD2 | TRBV28 | TGTGCCAGCAGCCCGCTAGCGGGGGTCTCCTACGAGCAGTACTTC | CASSPLAGVSYEQYF
TRBJ2-1 | NA | NA | TRBV11-3 | TGTGCCAGCAGCTGGGGGCTAGGGAGAGCGGGACAAAACCCCAATGAGCAGTTCTTC | CASSWGLGRAGQNPNEQFF
TRBJ2-7 | NA | NA | TRBV19 | TGTGCCAGTAGTTCGGGTACTAGTTTCCACGAGCAGTACTTC | CASSSGTSFHEQYF
TRBJ2-2 | NA | TRBD1 | TRBV5-1 | TGCGCCAGCAGCCCTTATCCCGGGACAGTTACCGGGGAGCTGTTTTTT | CASSPYPGTVTGELFF
TRBJ1-2 | many | NA | TRBV28 | TGTGCCAGCAGTTTAGGGCGAATGGCTAACTATGGCTACACCTTC | CASSLGRMANYGYTF
TRBJ2-2 | many | NA | TRBV11-2 | TGTGCCAGCAGCTTAAAACAAACCGGGGAGCTGTTTTTT | CASSLKQTGELFF
TRBJ1-1 | many | NA | TRBV7-8 | TGTGCCAGCAGCTTAGAGTCGTGGGGGGCAGGGAGGGACACTGAAGCTTTCTTT | CASSLESWGAGRDTEAFF
TRBJ1-6 | NA | NA | TRBV9 | TGTGCCAGCTCCGCTAACTATAATTCACCCCTCCACTTT | CASSANYNSPLHF
TRBJ1-1 | NA | NA | TRBV7-9 | TGTGCCAGCAGCTCAGGCAGGGGAGAAACTGAAGCTTTCTTT | CASSSGRGETEAFF
TRBJ2-1 | many | TRBD2 | TRBV5-1 | TGCGCCAGCAGCCCGAGACTAGCGGGAGGCCTGGTCACTGCCTATGAGCAGTTCTTC | CASSPRLAGGLVTAYEQFF
TRBJ1-6 | many | NA | TRBV9 | TGTGCCAGCAGCCCAGACACAGGGACCAATTCACCCCTCCACTTT | CASSPDTGTNSPLHF
TRBJ2-1 | NA | TRBD2 | TRBV28 | TGTGCCAGCAGTTTAGAGGGGACTAGCGGGAGGCCCTACAATGAGCAGTTCTTC | CASSLEGTSGRPYNEQFF
TRBJ2-7 | many | NA | TRBV28 | TGTGCCAGCAGTTCGATCCGGCTAGCGTCTTCCTACGAGCAGTACTTC | CASSSIRLASSYEQYF
TRBJ2-7 | many | TRBD1 | TRBV4-1 | TGCGCCAGCAGCCAAGTCTCCGGGACAGGTAGCTCCTACGAGCAGTACTTC | CASSQVSGTGSSYEQYF
TRBJ1-4 | many | NA | TRBV27 | TGTGCCAGCAGTAGGGACTTGTCAACTAATGAAAAACTGTTTTTT | CASSRDLSTNEKLFF
TRBJ2-7 | NA | NA | TRBV5-4 | TGTGCCAGCAGCCGACCGGAAGCCTACGAGCAGTACTTC | CASSRPEAYEQYF
TRBJ2-1 | few | NA | TRBV9 | TGTGCCAGCAGCGTAGCTCTTTTAAGGGAGAAGGGGGCCTACAATGAGCAGTTCTTC | CASSVALLREKGAYNEQFF
TRBJ1-2 | many | NA | TRBV30 | TGTGCCTGGAGTGTTAGCAGGCCAGCTAACTATGGCTACACCTTC | CAWSVSRPANYGYTF
TRBJ1-5 | few | NA | TRBV28 | TGTGCCAGCGGGGAACAGAATCAGCCCCAGCATTTT | CASGEQNQPQHF
TRBJ2-2 | few | TRBD1 | TRBV9 | TGTGCCAGCAGCTATACGGGGACAGATTACACCGGGGAGCTGTTTTTT | CASSYTGTDYTGELFF
TRBJ1-2 | many | TRBD1 | TRBV10-3 | TGTGCCATCAGTGAGCCGGGACAGAACTATGGCTACACCTTC | CAISEPGQNYGYTF
TRBJ1-4 | few | TRBD1 | TRBV6-1 | TGTGCCAGTAAAAGGACAGGGGGCGGCTTGGCTAATGAAAAACTGTTTTTT | CASKRTGGGLANEKLFF
TRBJ2-2 | few | NA | TRBV9 | TGTGCCAGCAGCGTAGCTGTAGGGGCGCGCGGCACCGGGGAGCTGTTTTTT | CASSVAVGARGTGELFF
TRBJ2-1 | many | TRBD1 | TRBV5-5 | TGTGCCAGCAGCTTGGAGGGGGCCAGCTCCTACAATGAGCAGTTCTTC | CASSLEGASSYNEQFF
TRBJ2-3 | NA | NA | TRBV28 | TGTGCCAGCAGTCCGAGGCGGGACGGACCAGATACGCAGTATTTT | CASSPRRDGPDTQYF
TRBJ1-5 | NA | NA | TRBV7-9 | TGTGCCAGCAGCTTAGACAAGGGGAGTGGCAATCAGCCCCAGCATTTT | CASSLDKGSGNQPQHF
TRBJ2-3 | many | TRBD1 | TRBV5-1 | TGCGCCAGCAGCTGGAGGGACAGGAGCACAGATACGCAGTATTTT | CASSWRDRSTDTQYF
TRBJ2-3 | many | TRBD2 | TRBV18 | TGTGCCAGCTCACCCTGGATAGCGGGAGGTGATACGCAGTATTTT | CASSPWIAGGDTQYF
TRBJ1-2 | many | NA | TRBV6-1 | TGTGCCAGCAGTCGATCCCTTGATGTCAGGGACGTCTATGGCTACACCTTC | CASSRSLDVRDVYGYTF
TRBJ1-3 | few | NA | TRBV28 | TGTGCCAGCAGTATTTTCGTGGTGTCAGGGTTTGTTTCTGGAAACACCATATATTTT | CASSIFVVSGFVSGNTIYF
TRBJ1-5 | many | TRBD1 | TRBV19 | TGTGCCAGTAGTATCTGGACAGGGGGGTCTCAGCCCCAGCATTTT | CASSIWTGGSQPQHF
TRBJ1-3 | few | TRBD1 | TRBV7-4 | TGTGCCACCAACACGTCACAGGGGGCTTCATCCTATCGGGACACCATATATTTT | CATNTSQGASSYRDTIYF
TRBJ2-3 | NA | NA | TRBV5-5 | TGTGCCAGCACCAAAGTCAGGGCCGGAGATACGCAGTATTTT | CASTKVRAGDTQYF
TRBJ1-1 | NA | NA | TRBV5-5 | TGTGCCAGCAGCTTGGACAGTTACAACACTGAAGCTTTCTTT | CASSLDSYNTEAFF
TRBJ2-1 | NA | NA | TRBV19 | TGTGCCAGTAGTTTGGTGACATACAATGAGCAGTTCTTC | CASSLVTYNEQFF
TRBJ1-1 | NA | NA | TRBV5-1 | TGCGCCGGCAGCTTGGCCTTCTCGAACACTGAAGCTTTCTTT | CAGSLAFSNTEAFF
TRBJ1-2 | few | TRBD1 | TRBV4-1 | TGCGCCAGCAGCCAAGGTAGAGGGACAGATAATGGCTACACCTTC | CASSQGRGTDNGYTF
TRBJ2-7 | many | TRBD1 | TRBV6-1 | TGTGCCATACAACCGGGACAGGGCCTCTCCTACGAGCAGTACTTC | CAIQPGQGLSYEQYF
TRBJ2-1 | few | TRBD2 | TRBV7-2 | TGTGCCAGCAGCTTATCTGGGACTAGTAACAATGAGCAGTTCTTC | CASSLSGTSNNEQFF
TRBJ2-3 | many | NA | TRBV27 | TGTGCCAGCAGTTTTGCAGGGCACCCTCTCGATACGCAGTATTTT | CASSFAGHPLDTQYF
TRBJ2-7 | many | NA | TRBV11-2 | TGTGCCAGCAGCTTCAATGAGTGGATGAAAGGGGAGTCCTACGAGCAGTACTTC | CASSFNEWMKGESYEQYF
TRBJ2-7 | many | NA | TRBV7-2 | TGTGCCAGCAGCTTATATTTGGGCGGGCCCGGGGACGAGCAGTACTTC | CASSLYLGGPGDEQYF
TRBJ1-2 | NA | TRBD1 | TRBV12-3/TRBV12-4 | TGTGCCAGCAGTTCTCGACAGGGGTTTGGCTACACCTTC | CASSSRQGFGYTF
TRBJ2-3 | many | TRBD2 | TRBV3-1 | TGTGCCAGCAGCCGATTATCTATTCTAGCGGGGGTTGCAGATACGCAGTATTTT | CASSRLSILAGVADTQYF
TRBJ2-1 | many | NA | TRBV11-2 | TGTGCCAGCAGCTTAGTCGCGAGGGGACCCGCTCATGAGCAGTTCTTC | CASSLVARGPAHEQFF
TRBJ2-2 | NA | TRBD1 | TRBV19 | TGTGCCAGTAGTATTAACAGGGGAGCCGGGGAGCTGTTTTTT | CASSINRGAGELFF
TRBJ1-1 | few | NA | TRBV19 | TGTGCCACCCTGGAACGGGGAGCAGGCACTGAAGCTTTCTTT | CATLERGAGTEAFF
TRBJ2-1 | many | TRBD2 | TRBV19 | TGTGCCAGTAGTGCATGGACTAGCGGGAGGGGGAATGAGCAGTTCTTC | CASSAWTSGRGNEQFF
TRBJ2-3 | many | NA | TRBV20-1 | TGCAGTGCCCAACTGGGCGCAGATACGCAGTATTTT | CSAQLGADTQYF
TRBJ2-5 | NA | TRBD2 | TRBV3-1 | TGTGCCAGCAGCCCTCTGGCGGGGGAGAAGACCCAGTACTTC | CASSPLAGEKTQYF
TRBJ2-5 | many | TRBD2 | TRBV11-2 | TGTGCCAGCAGCTTAGGACTAGCGGGAGAGGCCCAGTACTTC | CASSLGLAGEAQYF
TRBJ2-7 | many | NA | TRBV2 | TGTGCCAGCAGTGGGACCACAGGGCCCGAGCAGTACTTC | CASSGTTGPEQYF